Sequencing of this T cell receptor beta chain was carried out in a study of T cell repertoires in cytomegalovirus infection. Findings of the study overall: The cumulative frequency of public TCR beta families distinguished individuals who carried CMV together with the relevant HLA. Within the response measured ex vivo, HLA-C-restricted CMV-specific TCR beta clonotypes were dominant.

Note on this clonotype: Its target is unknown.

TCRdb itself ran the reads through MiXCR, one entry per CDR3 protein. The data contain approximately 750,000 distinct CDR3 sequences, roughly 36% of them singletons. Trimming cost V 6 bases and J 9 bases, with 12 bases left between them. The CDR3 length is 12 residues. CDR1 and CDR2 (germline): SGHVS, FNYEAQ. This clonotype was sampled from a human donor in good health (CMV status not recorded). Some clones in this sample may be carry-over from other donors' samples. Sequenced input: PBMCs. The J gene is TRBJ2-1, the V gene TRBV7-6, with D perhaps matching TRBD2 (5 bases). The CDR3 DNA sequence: TGTGCCAGCAGTACCCCGGGATCTGAGCAGTTCTTC. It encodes CASSTPGSEQFF.